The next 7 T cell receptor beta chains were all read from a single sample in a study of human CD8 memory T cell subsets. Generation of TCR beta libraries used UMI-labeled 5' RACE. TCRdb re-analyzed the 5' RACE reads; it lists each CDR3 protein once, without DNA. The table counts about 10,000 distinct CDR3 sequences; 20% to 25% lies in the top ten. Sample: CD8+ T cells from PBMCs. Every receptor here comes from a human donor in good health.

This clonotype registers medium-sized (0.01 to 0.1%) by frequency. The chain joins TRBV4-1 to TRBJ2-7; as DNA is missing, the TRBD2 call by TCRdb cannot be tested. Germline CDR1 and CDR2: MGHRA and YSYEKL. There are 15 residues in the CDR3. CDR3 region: CASSQGTSGRYEQYF.

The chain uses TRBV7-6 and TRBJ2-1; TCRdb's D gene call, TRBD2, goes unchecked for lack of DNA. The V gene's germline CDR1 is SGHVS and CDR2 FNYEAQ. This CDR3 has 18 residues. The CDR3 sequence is CASSLASSSGGTYNEQFF.

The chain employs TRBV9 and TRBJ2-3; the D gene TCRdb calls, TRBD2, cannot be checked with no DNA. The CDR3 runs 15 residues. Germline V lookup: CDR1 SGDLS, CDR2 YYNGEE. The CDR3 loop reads CASSARDSSTDTQYF.

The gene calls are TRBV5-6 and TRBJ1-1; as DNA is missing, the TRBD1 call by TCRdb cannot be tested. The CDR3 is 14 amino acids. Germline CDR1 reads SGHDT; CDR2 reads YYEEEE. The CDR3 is CASRGQGLNTEAFF.

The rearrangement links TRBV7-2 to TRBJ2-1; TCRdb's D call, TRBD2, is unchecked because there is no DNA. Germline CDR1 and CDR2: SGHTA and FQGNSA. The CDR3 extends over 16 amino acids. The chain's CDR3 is CASSPIAGVGHNEQFF.

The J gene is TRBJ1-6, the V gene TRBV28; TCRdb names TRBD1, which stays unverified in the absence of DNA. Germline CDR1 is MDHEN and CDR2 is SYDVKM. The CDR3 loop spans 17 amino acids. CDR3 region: CASSIYPGTDYNSPLHF.

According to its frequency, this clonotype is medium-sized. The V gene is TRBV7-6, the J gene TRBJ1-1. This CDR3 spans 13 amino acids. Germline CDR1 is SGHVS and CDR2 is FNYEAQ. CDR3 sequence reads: CASSLAVRTEAFF.